The 14 T cell receptor beta chains below were found in one sample sequenced in a study of T cell clones after liver transplantation. Profiled with immunoSEQ multiplex PCR; TCRdb holds only in-frame clones, not every one. Of 98,000 or so clones in the sample, approximately 78% were seen once. Sequences were derived from CD4+ T cells from blood, sampled before liver transplant. Receptors originate from a human donor who received a liver transplant.

The chain employs TRBV7-3 and TRBJ1-2; TRBD1 matches at 9 bases. The V gene's germline CDR1 is SGHTA and CDR2 FQGTGA. Trimming removed 4 bases from V and 7 bases from J; junction bases left unmatched: 7. CDR3 length: 14 amino acids. The CDR3 nucleotides are TGTGCCAGCAGCTCAACAGGGGGCGCGGGTGGCTACACCTTC. It encodes CASSSTGGAGGYTF.

A word on this clone: A junction boundary mismatches the germline segment, possibly from a read error. The V gene is TRBV15, the J gene TRBJ2-3, with 7 bases aligning to TRBD1. Per the germline V gene, CDR1 is LNHNV and CDR2 is YYDKDF (reference sequence). This CDR3 contains 12 residues. The CDR3 nucleotides are TGTGCCACCAGCAGAGATAGGGACAGTAGCAATTTT. Translation: CATSRDRDSSNF.

The sample holds one count of this clone. The junction departs from germline at one end; a sequencing error may be responsible. The chain employs TRBV5-1 and TRBJ2-1, with TRBD1 matching over 7 bases. Per the germline V gene, CDR1 is SGHRS and CDR2 is YFSETQ. This CDR3 region has 15 residues. The DNA of the CDR3 is TGCGCCAGCACCCCAGGGGGTGCCTACTACACTGAGCAGTTCTTC. Translating it yields CASTPGGAYYTEQFF. Variable domain in full (rest from reference TRBV5-1 and TRBJ2-1): KAGVTQTPRYLIKTRGQQVTLSCSPISGHRSVSWYQQTPGQGLQFLFEYFSETQRNKGNFPGRFSGRQFSNSRSEMNVSTLELGDSALYLCASTPGGAYYTEQFFGPGTRLTVL.

The V gene is TRBV5-1, the J gene TRBJ1-1; a possible D gene is TRBD1 (5 bases). The CDR3 length is 14 residues. Germline V lookup: CDR1 SGHRS, CDR2 YFSETQ. Trimming shortened V by 4 bases and J by 0 bases, and 10 bases separated the two germline ends. In nucleotides, the CDR3 is TGCGCCAGCAGCGTGACAGAGATGAACACTGAAGCTTTCTTT. This encodes CASSVTEMNTEAFF. Based on the CDR3 plus reference TRBV5-1 and TRBJ1-1, the full variable domain is KAGVTQTPRYLIKTRGQQVTLSCSPISGHRSVSWYQQTPGQGLQFLFEYFSETQRNKGNFPGRFSGRQFSNSRSEMNVSTLELGDSALYLCASSVTEMNTEAFFGQGTRLTVV.

The chain links TRBV5-1 to TRBJ2-6, with TRBD2 as a possible D gene (7 bases). The germline V gene encodes CDR1 SGHRS and CDR2 YFSETQ. Trimming removed 4 bases from V and 2 bases from J, with 16 bases in between. The CDR3 totals 17 residues. CDR3 bases: TGCGCCAGCAGCCAGCGGGGAGGGGGAACTGGGGCCAACGTCCTGACTTTC. Translation: CASSQRGGGTGANVLTF.

The chain recombines TRBV19 with TRBJ2-7, with 10 nucleotides matching TRBD1. V shed 6 bases, J shed 5 bases, and the junction held 13 bases outside the gene matches. The CDR3 has 16 residues. Germline V CDR1 and CDR2: LNHDA, SQIVND (reference sequence). The CDR3 region is CASRGVSGQGIHEQYF. The DNA for the CDR3 is TGTGCCAGTAGAGGAGTATCGGGACAGGGGATACACGAGCAGTACTTC.

This clone appeared a few times. J is TRBJ2-5 and V is TRBV11-1; TRBD2 agrees at 11 bases. V gave up 5 bases and J gave up 4 bases; unmatched junction bases: 9. Germline V gene data show CDR1 as SGHAT and CDR2 as FQDESV (reference sequence). The CDR3 is 16 amino acids. The CDR3 sequence is CASSPVAGGPGETQYF. CDR3 DNA: TGTGCCAGCAGCCCGGTAGCGGGAGGGCCGGGAGAGACCCAGTACTTC.

The CDR3 nucleotides are TGTGCCAGCAGTCCTGGGGTTAATTCAGGAAACACCATATATTTT. Translation gives CASSPGVNSGNTIYF. The rearrangement uses TRBV2 and TRBJ1-3; no clear D. V was cut by 5 bases and J by 4 bases, with 15 bases left in between. The germline gives CDR1 SNHLY, CDR2 FYNNEI. This CDR3 comprises 15 residues.

The chain joins TRBV4-1 to TRBJ2-2; D perhaps matches TRBD1 (6 bases). The CDR3 has 13 residues. Per germline, CDR1 MGHRA and CDR2 YSYEKL. The ends were cut back, 2 bases at V and 13 bases at J, with 14 bases in the middle. CDR3 protein: CASSQHTQGGLFF. CDR3 nucleotide sequence: TGCGCCAGCAGCCAACATACACAGGGTGGGCTGTTTTTT.

The rearrangement uses TRBV6-6 and TRBJ2-1, with TRBD2 matching 8 bases. Germline values: CDR1 MNHNY, CDR2 SVGAGI (reference sequence). With 5 bases clipped from V and 4 bases from J, the junction kept 10 bases outside the gene matches. CDR3 length: 16 residues. The CDR3 is CASSPTPGGRYNEQFF. The CDR3 DNA is TGTGCCAGCAGTCCTACTCCGGGAGGGCGGTACAATGAGCAGTTCTTC.

V is TRBV28 and J is TRBJ1-1, with 7 bases aligning to TRBD1. CDR1 and CDR2 from the germline V gene are MDHEN and SYDVKM. J was trimmed by 8 bases and V by 6 bases; bases with no gene match: 6. This CDR3 comprises 12 residues. CDR3 region: CASRGTVWEAFF. The DNA for the CDR3 is TGTGCCAGCAGGGGGACAGTTTGGGAAGCTTTCTTT.

The rearrangement joins TRBV18 to TRBJ2-3, with TRBD2 identical over 13 bases. Germline CDR1 and CDR2: KGHSH and LQKENI. The CDR3 length is 19 residues. Trimming removed 2 bases from V and 3 bases from J; junction bases left unmatched: 11. CDR3 protein: CASSPYTSGRAGSTDTQYF. The DNA of the CDR3 is TGTGCCAGCTCACCATACACTAGCGGGAGGGCCGGTTCGACAGATACGCAGTATTTT.

The V gene is TRBV6-1, the J gene TRBJ1-1; D gene uncertain. The CDR3 covers 15 residues. CDR1 MNHNS and CDR2 SASEGT come from the germline V gene. The V gene lost 2 bases and the J gene lost 1 base, with 11 bases spanning the gap. The CDR3 loop is CASSERRQSNTEAFF. Written as DNA, the CDR3 is TGTGCCAGCAGTGAAAGGCGGCAGTCGAACACTGAAGCTTTCTTT.

The rearrangement links TRBV29-1 to TRBJ1-5; D call uncertain. The CDR3 sequence is 13 residues long. Germline CDR1 and CDR2: SQVTM and ANQGSEA. Deletions cut 4 bases from V and 4 bases from J, with 11 bases between. The CDR3 loop is CSVASVVNQPQHF. The DNA of the CDR3 is TGCAGCGTTGCATCGGTGGTGAATCAGCCCCAGCATTTT.